The rows below give T cell receptor beta chains drawn from one sample of a study of cytomegalovirus exposure and HLA in healthy donors. Using immunoSEQ multiplex PCR, the repertoire was profiled, and TCRdb retains in-frame clones only, with some absent. The sample lists 60,000 to 75,000 clones; over 75% were seen once. Material: PBMCs. The origin of the receptors is a female donor in good health and CMV-seronegative. Each CDR3 is given with its conserved first and last residue. The order of the fields is D gene, J gene, V gene, clone size, CDR3 DNA, CDR3 protein. A D gene is named only where the DNA matches it firmly. Some rows have no size entry. The others give once, few or many, or a class for an expanded clone.

d_call: NA; j_call: TRBJ2-5; v_call: TRBV5-1; clone_size: NA; cdr3_nt: TGCGCCAGCAGCCGGCCGGAGGACGGTAGGGAGACCCAGTACTTC; cdr3_aa: CASSRPEDGRETQYF
d_call: TRBD1; j_call: TRBJ2-7; v_call: TRBV15; clone_size: NA; cdr3_nt: TGTGCCACCAGCAGAGACTCGACAGGGGACTCCTACGAGCAGTACTTC; cdr3_aa: CATSRDSTGDSYEQYF
d_call: NA; j_call: TRBJ2-4; v_call: TRBV7-9; clone_size: NA; cdr3_nt: TGTGCCAGCAGCTTTACCATGAGCGCTGAGGCGAACATTCAGTACTTC; cdr3_aa: CASSFTMSAEANIQYF
d_call: NA; j_call: TRBJ1-5; v_call: TRBV7-8; clone_size: NA; cdr3_nt: TGTGCCAGCAGCCCCATGTTGGCAACTAGCAATCAGCCCCAGCATTTT; cdr3_aa: CASSPMLATSNQPQHF
d_call: NA; j_call: TRBJ1-2; v_call: TRBV7-2; clone_size: NA; cdr3_nt: TGTGCCAGCAGCCGGGACATTTCACCCGACTTTAACTATGGCTACACCTTC; cdr3_aa: CASSRDISPDFNYGYTF
d_call: NA; j_call: TRBJ2-3; v_call: TRBV15; clone_size: NA; cdr3_nt: TGTGCCACCAGCAGAGATTTTGGACAGCCTTCGAATACGCAGTATTTT; cdr3_aa: CATSRDFGQPSNTQYF
d_call: NA; j_call: TRBJ2-7; v_call: TRBV18; clone_size: once; cdr3_nt: TGTGCCAGCTCACCAGCAGGAGGGTACGAGCAGTACTTC; cdr3_aa: CASSPAGGYEQYF
d_call: TRBD2; j_call: TRBJ2-7; v_call: TRBV30; clone_size: once; cdr3_nt: TGTGCCTGGAGCGACGGGACTAGAGTCTACGAGCAGTACTTC; cdr3_aa: CAWSDGTRVYEQYF
d_call: NA; j_call: TRBJ2-1; v_call: TRBV29-1; clone_size: NA; cdr3_nt: TGCAGCGTTGAAGTCTCGCCTAGCACCGATGAGCAGTTCTTC; cdr3_aa: CSVEVSPSTDEQFF
d_call: TRBD1; j_call: TRBJ1-5; v_call: TRBV27; clone_size: NA; cdr3_nt: TGTGCCAGCAGTTTAAGGGGACAGGGAAGCAATCAGCCCCAGCATTTT; cdr3_aa: CASSLRGQGSNQPQHF
d_call: TRBD2; j_call: TRBJ2-1; v_call: TRBV6-1; clone_size: NA; cdr3_nt: TGTGCCAGCAGTGGGACTAGCGGGGGGAATGAGCAGTTCTTC; cdr3_aa: CASSGTSGGNEQFF
d_call: TRBD2; j_call: TRBJ2-1; v_call: TRBV19; clone_size: NA; cdr3_nt: TGTGCCAGTAAGGACCCGGGGCGGGGGTTGTCCCATGAGCAGTTCTTC; cdr3_aa: CASKDPGRGLSHEQFF
d_call: TRBD2; j_call: TRBJ2-1; v_call: TRBV18; clone_size: once; cdr3_nt: TGTGCCAGCTCACCACCGGCGGGAGGCTACAATGAGCAGTTCTTC; cdr3_aa: CASSPPAGGYNEQFF
d_call: TRBD2; j_call: TRBJ2-1; v_call: TRBV7-8; clone_size: NA; cdr3_nt: TGTGCCAGCAGCCTAGGGCTAGCGGGCGCTTCCTACAATGAGCAGTTCTTC; cdr3_aa: CASSLGLAGASYNEQFF
d_call: NA; j_call: TRBJ1-1; v_call: TRBV30; clone_size: NA; cdr3_nt: TGTGCCTGGATCCTAACCCAAGCTTTCTTT; cdr3_aa: CAWILTQAFF
d_call: NA; j_call: TRBJ2-7; v_call: TRBV9; clone_size: NA; cdr3_nt: TGTGCCAGCAGCGTAGCGGGTACAGGGTCTGTCTACGAGCAGTACTTC; cdr3_aa: CASSVAGTGSVYEQYF
d_call: TRBD2; j_call: TRBJ2-3; v_call: TRBV4-3; clone_size: NA; cdr3_nt: TGCGCCAGCAGCCAAGATAGACTAGCGGGATCAGATACGCAGTATTTT; cdr3_aa: CASSQDRLAGSDTQYF
d_call: NA; j_call: TRBJ1-4; v_call: TRBV18; clone_size: NA; cdr3_nt: TGTGCCAGCTCACTCGTGGCCGATGAAAAACTGTTTTTT; cdr3_aa: CASSLVADEKLFF
d_call: NA; j_call: TRBJ2-3; v_call: TRBV4-1; clone_size: NA; cdr3_nt: TGCGCCAGCAGCCGAGGGGCAGGGGAGTCAGATACGCAGTATTTT; cdr3_aa: CASSRGAGESDTQYF
d_call: NA; j_call: TRBJ1-2; v_call: TRBV27; clone_size: NA; cdr3_nt: TGTGCCAGCAGTTTACAGCAGGACTATGGCTACACCTTC; cdr3_aa: CASSLQQDYGYTF
d_call: NA; j_call: TRBJ1-2; v_call: TRBV18; clone_size: NA; cdr3_nt: TGTGCCAGCTCCCCAGGGGCAGCTAACTATGGCTACACCTTC; cdr3_aa: CASSPGAANYGYTF
d_call: TRBD2; j_call: TRBJ2-1; v_call: TRBV7-9; clone_size: NA; cdr3_nt: TGTGCCAGCAGCCGAGGGACTAGCGGGACCAATGAGCAGTTCTTC; cdr3_aa: CASSRGTSGTNEQFF
d_call: NA; j_call: TRBJ1-1; v_call: TRBV10-3; clone_size: NA; cdr3_nt: TGTGCCATCAGTGAAAGGGGGACCGAAGCTTTCTTT; cdr3_aa: CAISERGTEAFF
d_call: TRBD2; j_call: TRBJ2-7; v_call: TRBV6-6; clone_size: once; cdr3_nt: TGTGCCAGCAGTTACGGACTAGCGGGCACCTACGAGCAGTACTTC; cdr3_aa: CASSYGLAGTYEQYF
d_call: TRBD2; j_call: TRBJ2-1; v_call: TRBV4-1; clone_size: few; cdr3_nt: TGCGCCAGCAGCCAAGAAGGGACTAGCGGGGCGGGGAATGAGCAGTTCTTC; cdr3_aa: CASSQEGTSGAGNEQFF
d_call: NA; j_call: TRBJ2-7; v_call: TRBV9; clone_size: NA; cdr3_nt: TGTGCCAGCAGCGTAGGCCAGGGTGGCTACGAGCAGTACTTC; cdr3_aa: CASSVGQGGYEQYF
d_call: NA; j_call: TRBJ1-3; v_call: TRBV5-1; clone_size: NA; cdr3_nt: TGCGCCAGCAGCTTGGTGCGACAGGACTCTGGAAACACCATATATTTT; cdr3_aa: CASSLVRQDSGNTIYF